The clone carrying this T cell receptor beta chain was counted a few times. This entry is derived from a study of memory CD8 T cells in hepatitis C reinfection. Indicated time point: late/post reinfection, 12 to 24 weeks after detection. TCR sequencing was done directly ex vivo on sorted cells, without expansion in vitro. V lost 4 bases and J lost 4; bases outside the gene matches: 5. The germline gives CDR1 MGHRA, CDR2 YSYEKL. The CDR3 runs to 14 residues. The table came from immunoSEQ multiplex PCR; TCRdb's copy has only in-frame clones and leaves some out. The sample lists 46,000 or so clones, 75% to 90% occurring once.

This receptor was obtained from a man aged 18 to 30 with hepatitis C virus infection. The chain uses TRBV4-1 and TRBJ2-7; 9 bases fit TRBD1. Specimen: naive CD8+ T cells sorted from blood. The CDR3 DNA reads TGCGCCAGCAGCCTTAACAGGGGGCTTTACGAGCAGTACTTC. It encodes CASSLNRGLYEQYF.